A single sample is the source of the 11 T cell receptor beta chains below, sequenced in a study of shared clonotypes between healthy human individuals. Profiling relied on immunoSEQ multiplex PCR, and the TCRdb table lists in-frame clones only, not all of them. In the table there are 2 million to 2.5 million clones, 80% to 95% of which are singletons. Input material: naive CD4+ T cells from PBMCs. Subset of the sample: CD45RA+ positively selected. The receptors derive from a man between 18 and 35 years old in good health. Some clones in this sample may be carry-over from other donors' samples.

The gene calls are TRBV7-3 and TRBJ2-1; 7 bases fit TRBD2. This CDR3 has 16 amino acids. The germline CDR1 and CDR2 sequences are SGHTA and FQGTGA. The J segment lost 15 bases and the V segment lost 2 bases, leaving 19 bases of the junction unmatched. The CDR3 sequence: CASSLVGGGEGLLLFF. Written as DNA, the CDR3 is TGTGCCAGCAGCTTAGTGGGAGGTGGGGAGGGACTATTATTGTTCTTC.

A word on this clone: The sample carries other DNA sequences with the same CDR3. The chain uses TRBV9 and TRBJ2-5, with D tentatively TRBD1 (6 bases). Between the trimmed V and J ends, which lost 4 bases and 3 bases, there was a span of 7 bases. Per the germline V gene, CDR1 is SGDLS and CDR2 is YYNGEE. The CDR3 has 12 residues. The CDR3 nucleotides read TGTGCCAGCAGCAGGACAGAAGAGACCCAGTACTTC. Protein: CASSRTEETQYF.

This chain connects TRBV25-1 to TRBJ1-2, with D possibly matching TRBD1 (5 bases). The CDR3 extends over 14 amino acids. The V and J ends lost 7 bases and 6 bases respectively, with 18 bases between them. Germline CDR1 reads MGHDK; CDR2 reads SYGVNS. CDR3 sequence reads: CASKRGTSEHGYTF. CDR3 DNA: TGTGCCAGCAAACGAGGGACTTCCGAGCATGGCTACACCTTC.

The V call is TRBV7-8, the J call TRBJ2-5; no firm D call. There are 16 residues in the CDR3. Germline CDR1 is SGHVS and CDR2 is FQNEAQ. V was cut by 0 bases and J by 2 bases, with 13 bases left in between. CDR3 coding DNA: TGTGCCAGCAGCTTAGCCCTAGTTCCCGGACAAGAGACCCAGTACTTC. It codes for CASSLALVPGQETQYF. The full variable domain, completed using reference TRBV7-8 and TRBJ2-5, is GAGVSQSPRYKVAKRGQDVALRCDPISGHVSLFWYQQALGQGPEFLTYFQNEAQLDKSGLPSDRFFAERPEGSVSTLKIQRTQQEDSAVYLCASSLALVPGQETQYFGPGTRLLVL.

The chain joins TRBV2 to TRBJ2-7; 9 bases match TRBD1. This CDR3 contains 15 residues. The V gene's germline CDR1 is SNHLY and CDR2 FYNNEI. With V trimmed by 6 bases and J by 6 bases, 12 bases remained unmatched. CDR3 in DNA: TGTGCCAGCAGCAGGTTGGAACAGGGGGCCGGCGAGCAGTACTTC. It codes for CASSRLEQGAGEQYF.

The chain employs TRBV10-3 and TRBJ2-1; D not resolved. Germline-derived CDR1 and CDR2 are ENHRY and SYGVKD. The CDR3 sequence is 11 residues long. V lost 4 bases, J lost 10 bases, and 8 bases lay in between. This CDR3 reads CAISGEREQFF. CDR3 nucleotide sequence: TGTGCCATCAGTGGCGAGAGAGAGCAGTTCTTC.

The chain combines TRBV19 with TRBJ1-1; no clear D. Germline assignment: CDR1 LNHDA and CDR2 SQIVND (reference sequence). CDR3 length: 15 amino acids. Trimming took off 7 bases at V and 0 bases at J, with 15 bases between the two ends. CDR3 sequence (DNA): TGTGCCAGTAAGGACGGAACAATCATGAACACTGAAGCTTTCTTT. Translating it yields CASKDGTIMNTEAFF. The full variable domain, in which reference TRBV19 and TRBJ1-1 provide the parts outside the CDR3, is DGGITQSPKYLFRKEGQNVTLSCEQNLNHDAMYWYRQDPGQGLRLIYYSQIVNDFQKGDIAEGYSVSREKKESFPLTVTSAQKNPTAFYLCASKDGTIMNTEAFFGQGTRLTVV.

The V and J genes are TRBV7-8 and TRBJ2-1, with 8 bases aligning to TRBD2. Trimming at V came to 6 bases and at J to 6 bases, leaving 7 bases not matched to a gene. Germline CDR1 reads SGHVS; CDR2 reads FQNEAQ. The CDR3 is 14 residues long. CDR3 protein: CASRRLAGSNEQFF. CDR3 sequence (DNA): TGTGCCAGCAGGCGGCTAGCGGGTTCCAATGAGCAGTTCTTC.

The chain joins TRBV18 to TRBJ1-4; D call uncertain. The CDR3 covers 14 residues. The germline V gene has CDR1 KGHSH and CDR2 LQKENI. Deletions cut 2 bases from V and 4 bases from J, with 8 bases between. This chain's CDR3 is CASSPGRFNEKLFF. The CDR3 nucleotides read TGTGCCAGCTCACCAGGCCGTTTTAATGAAAAACTGTTTTTT.

This chain uses TRBV2 with TRBJ2-7; D might be TRBD1 or TRBD2, each matching 5 bases. V lost 0 bases and J lost 5, with 14 bases in between. Germline-derived CDR1 and CDR2 are SNHLY and FYNNEI. The CDR3 loop spans 15 amino acids. CDR3 nucleotides: TGTGCCAGCAGTGAAGCGCTTCCCGGGGCTAACGAGCAGTACTTC. It codes for CASSEALPGANEQYF.

The V and J genes are TRBV5-1 and TRBJ2-3, with 8 positions matching TRBD1. CDR1 and CDR2 (germline): SGHRS, YFSETQ. The CDR3 has 17 amino acids. Unmatched junction bases numbered 9, after V lost 2 bases and J lost 1 base. CDR3 bases: TGCGCCAGCAGCTTTCCCAGAACGGGACAGGGCACAGATACGCAGTATTTT. Translating it yields CASSFPRTGQGTDTQYF.